Listed below are T cell receptor beta chains from one sample, sequenced in a study of high-grade serous ovarian cancer treatment subgroups. Clones were sequenced by immunoSEQ multiplex PCR, and TCRdb holds only the in-frame ones, with some missing. The data show just over 35,000 clones, about 80% seen once. Sequencing was done on a sample of tumor tissue. Receptors were obtained from a human donor with high-grade serous ovarian cancer. Each CDR3 is given with its conserved first and last residue. The order of the fields is V gene, D gene, J gene, clone size, CDR3 DNA, CDR3 protein. D genes are given only for firm matches. Rows give clone size only sometimes, using once, few, many, or a class for an expanded clone.

v_call: TRBV18
d_call: NA
j_call: TRBJ2-1
clone_size: NA
cdr3_nt: TGTGCCAGCTCACCCGACAGTTCCTACAATGAGCAGTTCTTC
cdr3_aa: CASSPDSSYNEQFF

v_call: TRBV5-1
d_call: TRBD1
j_call: TRBJ2-1
clone_size: NA
cdr3_nt: TGCGCCAGCAGCATGGGACAGGGGGCCGGGAATGAGCAGTTCTTC
cdr3_aa: CASSMGQGAGNEQFF

v_call: TRBV5-4
d_call: TRBD2
j_call: TRBJ2-7
clone_size: NA
cdr3_nt: TGTGCCAGCAGCTTGGAGCTAGCGGGAGGGGGAGAGCAGTACTTC
cdr3_aa: CASSLELAGGGEQYF

v_call: TRBV7-2
d_call: NA
j_call: TRBJ2-5
clone_size: NA
cdr3_nt: TGTGCCAGCAGCTTAGCTGGGGTGGGAGAGACCCAGTACTTC
cdr3_aa: CASSLAGVGETQYF

v_call: TRBV13
d_call: NA
j_call: TRBJ1-1
clone_size: NA
cdr3_nt: TGTGCCAGCAGCTCCGACCAATTGGGAGCTTTCTTT
cdr3_aa: CASSSDQLGAFF

v_call: TRBV11-2
d_call: TRBD1
j_call: TRBJ1-1
clone_size: NA
cdr3_nt: TGTGCCAGCAGCTCAGGACAGGGAAATGAAGCTTTCTTT
cdr3_aa: CASSSGQGNEAFF

v_call: TRBV7-9
d_call: NA
j_call: TRBJ1-6
clone_size: NA
cdr3_nt: TGTGCCAGCAGCGAACAGGGAGTGGATTCACCCCTCCACTTT
cdr3_aa: CASSEQGVDSPLHF

v_call: TRBV7-2
d_call: NA
j_call: TRBJ2-4
clone_size: NA
cdr3_nt: TGTGCCAGCGGGGAACAGGGAGGGAACATTCAGTACTTC
cdr3_aa: CASGEQGGNIQYF

v_call: TRBV5-3
d_call: TRBD1
j_call: TRBJ2-5
clone_size: NA
cdr3_nt: TGTGCCAGAAATAGCCCAGGGGGCAGGGAGACCCAGTACTTC
cdr3_aa: CARNSPGGRETQYF

v_call: TRBV7-9
d_call: TRBD1
j_call: TRBJ1-4
clone_size: NA
cdr3_nt: TGTGCCAGCAGCTTAAATCCAGGGGGAGAAAAACTGTTTTTT
cdr3_aa: CASSLNPGGEKLFF

v_call: TRBV2
d_call: NA
j_call: TRBJ2-7
clone_size: NA
cdr3_nt: TGTGCCAGCAGTGACGTCTTACCTCCGGTCCCCTACGAGCAGTACTTC
cdr3_aa: CASSDVLPPVPYEQYF

v_call: TRBV4-2
d_call: NA
j_call: TRBJ2-1
clone_size: NA
cdr3_nt: TGTGCCAGCAGCCAACGGGACGACCACAATGAGCAGTTCTTC
cdr3_aa: CASSQRDDHNEQFF

v_call: TRBV9
d_call: NA
j_call: TRBJ2-1
clone_size: NA
cdr3_nt: TGTGCCAGCAGCGTAACTGACGGTGAGCAGTTCTTC
cdr3_aa: CASSVTDGEQFF

v_call: TRBV6-5
d_call: TRBD1
j_call: TRBJ1-1
clone_size: once
cdr3_nt: TGTGCCAGCAGCGCCGGGACAGGGGTCACTGAAGCTTTCTTT
cdr3_aa: CASSAGTGVTEAFF

v_call: TRBV12-1
d_call: NA
j_call: TRBJ2-7
clone_size: NA
cdr3_nt: TGTGCCAGCAGCCCCCCAGGGCGGTACTCCTACGAGCAGTACTTC
cdr3_aa: CASSPPGRYSYEQYF

v_call: TRBV5-1
d_call: NA
j_call: TRBJ2-2
clone_size: NA
cdr3_nt: TGCGCCAGCAGCCCGACCGTGGAGGTATCCCCCGGGGAGCTGTTTTTT
cdr3_aa: CASSPTVEVSPGELFF

v_call: TRBV7-6
d_call: TRBD1
j_call: TRBJ2-1
clone_size: NA
cdr3_nt: TGTGCCAGCAAGCCGACCCAGGACAGGCACAATGAGCAGTTCTTC
cdr3_aa: CASKPTQDRHNEQFF

v_call: TRBV5-1
d_call: NA
j_call: TRBJ2-5
clone_size: NA
cdr3_nt: TGCGCCAGCAGCTTGTTTGTAGCCCAAGAGACCCAGTACTTC
cdr3_aa: CASSLFVAQETQYF

v_call: TRBV2
d_call: NA
j_call: TRBJ2-6
clone_size: NA
cdr3_nt: TGTGCCAGCAGTAGCGGGCCCGGGGCCAACGTCCTGACTTTC
cdr3_aa: CASSSGPGANVLTF

v_call: TRBV7-2
d_call: TRBD1
j_call: TRBJ2-7
clone_size: NA
cdr3_nt: TGTGCCAGCAGCTTCGGGGCGGGACAGGCAATAGAGCAGTACTTC
cdr3_aa: CASSFGAGQAIEQYF

v_call: TRBV27
d_call: NA
j_call: TRBJ2-3
clone_size: NA
cdr3_nt: TGTGCCAGCAGTTTATACTTCTTGGGGGGCATAGATACGCAGTATTTT
cdr3_aa: CASSLYFLGGIDTQYF

v_call: TRBV7-9
d_call: NA
j_call: TRBJ2-7
clone_size: NA
cdr3_nt: TGTGCCAGCAGTCCGGACAGCCCCTACGAGCAGTACTTC
cdr3_aa: CASSPDSPYEQYF

v_call: TRBV27
d_call: NA
j_call: TRBJ2-6
clone_size: NA
cdr3_nt: TGTGCCAGCAGTTTATTCACGAGGAACTCTGGGGCCAACGTCCTGACTTTC
cdr3_aa: CASSLFTRNSGANVLTF

v_call: TRBV5-1
d_call: NA
j_call: TRBJ2-5
clone_size: NA
cdr3_nt: TGCGCCAGCAGCTTGGAGACGCGGACCCAGTACTTC
cdr3_aa: CASSLETRTQYF

v_call: TRBV18
d_call: TRBD1
j_call: TRBJ1-2
clone_size: NA
cdr3_nt: TGTGCCAGCTCACCAGTTGACAGGGACCTCTATGGCTACACCTTC
cdr3_aa: CASSPVDRDLYGYTF

v_call: TRBV19
d_call: NA
j_call: TRBJ2-7
clone_size: NA
cdr3_nt: TGTGCCAGTTCCCGAGGGACCTACGAGCAGTACTTC
cdr3_aa: CASSRGTYEQYF

v_call: TRBV9
d_call: NA
j_call: TRBJ2-2
clone_size: NA
cdr3_nt: TGTGCCAGCAGCGTAGACGGGGAGCTGTTTTTT
cdr3_aa: CASSVDGELFF

v_call: TRBV7-2
d_call: NA
j_call: TRBJ2-7
clone_size: NA
cdr3_nt: TGTGCCAGCAGCTTAGTTTCGGCTTACGAGCAGTACTTC
cdr3_aa: CASSLVSAYEQYF

v_call: TRBV25-1
d_call: TRBD2
j_call: TRBJ2-5
clone_size: NA
cdr3_nt: TGTGCCAGCAGTGACTTTGTACTAGCGGGAGAAGAGACCCAGTACTTC
cdr3_aa: CASSDFVLAGEETQYF

v_call: TRBV20-1
d_call: NA
j_call: TRBJ1-2
clone_size: NA
cdr3_nt: TGCAGTGCTGGACGGGGGCTGGGCTACACCTTC
cdr3_aa: CSAGRGLGYTF

v_call: TRBV19
d_call: NA
j_call: TRBJ1-5
clone_size: NA
cdr3_nt: TGTGCCAGTTACCGGGGCGGCGGACAGCCCCAGCATTTT
cdr3_aa: CASYRGGGQPQHF

v_call: TRBV2
d_call: TRBD2
j_call: TRBJ2-1
clone_size: NA
cdr3_nt: TGTGCCAGCAGTGGTGGTCTAGCGGGAGACTCCTACAATGAGCAGTTCTTC
cdr3_aa: CASSGGLAGDSYNEQFF

v_call: TRBV5-1
d_call: TRBD1
j_call: TRBJ2-7
clone_size: NA
cdr3_nt: TGCGCCAGCAGCCCGCGCGGACAGGGGGGCTACGAGCAGTACTTC
cdr3_aa: CASSPRGQGGYEQYF

v_call: TRBV19
d_call: NA
j_call: TRBJ2-2
clone_size: few
cdr3_nt: TGTGCCAGTAGTATGGGTATTGGAGACACCGGGGAGCTGTTTTTT
cdr3_aa: CASSMGIGDTGELFF

v_call: TRBV15
d_call: TRBD1
j_call: TRBJ1-2
clone_size: NA
cdr3_nt: TGTGCCACCAGCAGGGGACAGTATGGCTACACCTTC
cdr3_aa: CATSRGQYGYTF

v_call: TRBV19
d_call: NA
j_call: TRBJ2-3
clone_size: NA
cdr3_nt: TGTGCCGTTGAAGGGGGACGAAAAGGGAGAGATACGCAGTATTTT
cdr3_aa: CAVEGGRKGRDTQYF

v_call: TRBV19
d_call: NA
j_call: TRBJ1-1
clone_size: NA
cdr3_nt: TGTGCCAGTAGTTCCCTTGGACTTCCTGGGGGCACTGAAGCTTTCTTT
cdr3_aa: CASSSLGLPGGTEAFF

v_call: TRBV4-3
d_call: NA
j_call: TRBJ2-7
clone_size: NA
cdr3_nt: TGCGCCAGCAGCCAAGACTCGGGGGCTCGGTACGAGCAGTACTTC
cdr3_aa: CASSQDSGARYEQYF

v_call: TRBV7-2
d_call: NA
j_call: TRBJ2-7
clone_size: NA
cdr3_nt: TGTGCCAGCAGCCTACACGGTGGGGCGGTCTACGAGCAGTACTTC
cdr3_aa: CASSLHGGAVYEQYF

v_call: TRBV5-6
d_call: NA
j_call: TRBJ2-7
clone_size: NA
cdr3_nt: TGTGCCAGCAGCTCTCTGTTACCACCCCACGAGCAGTACTTC
cdr3_aa: CASSSLLPPHEQYF

v_call: TRBV5-1
d_call: NA
j_call: TRBJ1-3
clone_size: NA
cdr3_nt: TGCGCCAGCAGCCCTGTCGGCAGACGCCAAAACACCATATATTTT
cdr3_aa: CASSPVGRRQNTIYF

v_call: TRBV18
d_call: NA
j_call: TRBJ2-2
clone_size: few
cdr3_nt: TGTGCCAGCTCATTACAGGGCACCGGGGAGCTGTTTTTT
cdr3_aa: CASSLQGTGELFF

v_call: TRBV19
d_call: NA
j_call: TRBJ2-2
clone_size: NA
cdr3_nt: TGTGCCAGTAGTATAAAGGGGAGGGGGCCTCCGGACACCGGGGAGCTGTTTTTT
cdr3_aa: CASSIKGRGPPDTGELFF

v_call: TRBV5-1
d_call: NA
j_call: TRBJ2-7
clone_size: once
cdr3_nt: TGCGCCAGCAGCTTTGGGGGATACGAGCAGTACTTC
cdr3_aa: CASSFGGYEQYF

v_call: TRBV7-2
d_call: TRBD2
j_call: TRBJ2-2
clone_size: NA
cdr3_nt: TGTGCCAGCAGCTTGCTAGCGGGAGGTACCGGGGAGCTGTTTTTT
cdr3_aa: CASSLLAGGTGELFF

v_call: TRBV30
d_call: NA
j_call: TRBJ1-5
clone_size: NA
cdr3_nt: TGTGCCTGGGGCGAGCTGGGTCAGCCCCAGCATTTT
cdr3_aa: CAWGELGQPQHF

v_call: TRBV11-2
d_call: TRBD1
j_call: TRBJ2-5
clone_size: NA
cdr3_nt: TGTGCCAGCAGCTTCCACGGGACAGGGGAAGAGACCCAGTACTTC
cdr3_aa: CASSFHGTGEETQYF

v_call: TRBV27
d_call: TRBD2
j_call: TRBJ2-1
clone_size: NA
cdr3_nt: TGTGCCAGCAGTACCGGACTAGCGGGAGACAGTGAGCAGTTCTTC
cdr3_aa: CASSTGLAGDSEQFF